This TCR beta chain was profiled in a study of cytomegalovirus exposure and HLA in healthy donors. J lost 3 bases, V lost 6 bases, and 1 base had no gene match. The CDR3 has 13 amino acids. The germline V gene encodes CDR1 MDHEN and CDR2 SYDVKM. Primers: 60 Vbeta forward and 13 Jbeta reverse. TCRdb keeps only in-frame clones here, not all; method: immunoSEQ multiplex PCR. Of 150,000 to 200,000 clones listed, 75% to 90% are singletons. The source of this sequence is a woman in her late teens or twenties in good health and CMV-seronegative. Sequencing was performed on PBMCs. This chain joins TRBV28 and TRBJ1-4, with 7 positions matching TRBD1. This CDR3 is CASSGTANEKLFF. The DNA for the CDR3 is TGTGCCAGCAGCGGGACAGCTAATGAAAAACTGTTTTTT.